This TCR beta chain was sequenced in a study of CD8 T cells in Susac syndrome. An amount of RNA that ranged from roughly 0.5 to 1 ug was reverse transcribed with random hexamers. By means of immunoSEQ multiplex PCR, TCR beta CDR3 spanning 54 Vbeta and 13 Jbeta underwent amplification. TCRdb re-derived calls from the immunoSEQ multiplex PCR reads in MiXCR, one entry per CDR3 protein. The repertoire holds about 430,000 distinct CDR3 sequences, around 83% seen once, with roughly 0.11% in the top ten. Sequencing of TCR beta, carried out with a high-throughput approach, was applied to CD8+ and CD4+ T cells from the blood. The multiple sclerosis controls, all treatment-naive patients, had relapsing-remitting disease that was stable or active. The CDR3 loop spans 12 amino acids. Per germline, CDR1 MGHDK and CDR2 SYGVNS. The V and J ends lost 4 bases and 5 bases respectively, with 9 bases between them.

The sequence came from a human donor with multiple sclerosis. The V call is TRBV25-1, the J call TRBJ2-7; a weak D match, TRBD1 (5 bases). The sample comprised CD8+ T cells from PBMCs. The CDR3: CASSANRHEQYF. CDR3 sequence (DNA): TGTGCCAGCAGTGCTAACAGGCACGAGCAGTACTTC.